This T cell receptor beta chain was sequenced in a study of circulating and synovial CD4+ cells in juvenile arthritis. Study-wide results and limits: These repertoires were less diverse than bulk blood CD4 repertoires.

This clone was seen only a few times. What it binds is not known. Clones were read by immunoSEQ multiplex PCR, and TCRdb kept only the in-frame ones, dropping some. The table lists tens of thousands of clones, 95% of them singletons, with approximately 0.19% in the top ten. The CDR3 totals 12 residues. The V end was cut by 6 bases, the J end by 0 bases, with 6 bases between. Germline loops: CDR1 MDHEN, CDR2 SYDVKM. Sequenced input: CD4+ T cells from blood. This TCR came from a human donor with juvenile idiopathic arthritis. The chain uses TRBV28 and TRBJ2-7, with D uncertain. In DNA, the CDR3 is TGTGCCAGCAGCTCGAGCTCCTACGAGCAGTACTTC. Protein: CASSSSSYEQYF.